Listed here are 22 T cell receptor beta chains from one sample, sequenced in a study of cytomegalovirus exposure and HLA in healthy donors. Repertoires were generated with immunoSEQ multiplex PCR, while TCRdb's copy carries only in-frame clones and drops some. This repertoire shows some 120,000 clones, around 94% found once; its top ten account for 1% to 1.5%. The specimen was PBMCs. These receptors all come from a woman in her late teens or twenties in good health and CMV-seronegative.

This chain uses TRBV19 with TRBJ2-7; 7 nucleotides match TRBD1. CDR1 and CDR2 from the germline V gene are LNHDA and SQIVND (reference sequence). Trimming at V came to 4 bases and at J to 2 bases, leaving 5 bases not matched to a gene. The CDR3 is 14 amino acids. The CDR3 nucleotides are TGTGCCAGTAGTACCCCAGGGGGTACCTACGAGCAGTACTTC. It codes for CASSTPGGTYEQYF.

This sequence joins TRBV19 and TRBJ1-5, with 9 bases lining up with TRBD1. V shed 3 bases and J 5 bases; nucleotides not matched to a gene: 5. Per germline, CDR1 LNHDA and CDR2 SQIVND (reference sequence). The CDR3 has 15 residues. CDR3 coding DNA: TGTGCCAGTAGTATTGGTACAGGGGGCTATCAGCCCCAGCATTTT. Protein: CASSIGTGGYQPQHF.

This chain uses TRBV11-2 with TRBJ2-3; 10 bases agree with TRBD1. This CDR3 contains 18 residues. CDR1 and CDR2 (germline): SGHAT, FQNNGV. The V gene end was trimmed by 4 bases and the J gene end by 2 bases; junction bases not matched to a gene: 12. Written as DNA, the CDR3 is TGTGCCAGCAGCTCCCCCGGGACAGGGGTTTCACCCACAGATACGCAGTATTTT. It yields the protein CASSSPGTGVSPTDTQYF.

This chain connects TRBV28 to TRBJ2-7; 8 bases agree with TRBD1. CDR1 is MDHEN, CDR2 SYDVKM, per germline. V lost 7 bases and J lost 2; bases outside the gene matches: 1. The CDR3 spans 12 residues. CDR3 region: CASNRGAYEQYF. DNA of the CDR3: TGTGCCAGCAACAGGGGGGCCTACGAGCAGTACTTC. The full variable domain, completed using reference TRBV28 and TRBJ2-7, is DVKVTQSSRYLVKRTGEKVFLECVQDMDHENMFWYRQDPGLGLRLIYFSYDVKMKEKGDIPEGYSVSREKKERFSLILESASTNQTSMYLCASNRGAYEQYFGPGTRLTVT.

The chain combines TRBV9 with TRBJ2-7, with 10 bases that match TRBD1. CDR1 SGDLS and CDR2 YYNGEE come from the germline V gene. V shed 3 bases and J 5 bases; nucleotides not matched to a gene: 14. The CDR3 length is 17 residues. Written as DNA, the CDR3 is TGTGCCAGCAGCGACCGGAGCGGGACAGGGGCTGGCGACGAGCAGTACTTC. Amino acids: CASSDRSGTGAGDEQYF.

This chain joins TRBV5-6 and TRBJ2-5; D unclear. V gave up 3 bases and J gave up 5 bases, with 11 bases separating them. From germline, CDR1 is SGHDT and CDR2 YYEEEE. This CDR3 has 13 residues. The CDR3 region has the DNA TGTGCCAGCAGCTCTCGGTTTACGGAGACCCAGTACTTC. This sequence encodes CASSSRFTETQYF.

This clone was seen only once. J is TRBJ2-5 and V is TRBV7-2; no clear D. Trimming cost V 3 bases and J 2 bases, with 4 bases left between them. The CDR3 totals 12 residues. In germline, CDR1 is SGHTA, CDR2 FQGNSA. In DNA, the CDR3 is TGTGCCAGCAGCTTCAGGCAAGAGACCCAGTACTTC. Residues: CASSFRQETQYF.

This clone was found once. The chain uses TRBV2 and TRBJ2-7; the match to TRBD2 covers 12 bases. Germline CDR1 reads SNHLY; CDR2 reads FYNNEI. V lost 7 bases and J lost 7; bases outside the gene matches: 8. The CDR3 has 14 amino acids. CDR3 protein: CASTETSGRNEQYF. The CDR3 DNA is TGTGCCAGCACCGAGACTAGCGGGAGAAATGAGCAGTACTTC.

This clone is labeled large. CDR3 loop: CASSQDRGGADTQYF. The CDR3 nucleotides read TGCGCCAGCAGCCAAGATCGCGGGGGGGCAGATACGCAGTATTTT. The V gene is TRBV4-1, the J gene TRBJ2-3; 9 bases align to TRBD2. The trim removed 0 bases at V and 4 bases at J, leaving 2 bases unmatched. Germline-derived CDR1 and CDR2 are MGHRA and YSYEKL. The CDR3 has 15 amino acids.

V is TRBV2 and J is TRBJ1-5; D unresolved. Germline CDR1 is SNHLY and CDR2 is FYNNEI. CDR3 length equals 15 residues. The V end was cut by 6 bases, the J end by 1 base, with 13 bases between. The CDR3 region has the DNA TGTGCCAGCAGAGAGACAAGTTTCAGCAATCAGCCCCAGCATTTT. Protein product: CASRETSFSNQPQHF.

The chain recombines TRBV7-2 with TRBJ1-1; D is undetermined. The ends were cut back, 4 bases at V and 0 bases at J, with 15 bases in the middle. Germline V lookup: CDR1 SGHTA, CDR2 FQGNSA. This CDR3 region has 16 residues. The CDR3 region has the DNA TGTGCCAGCAGCTCCCCACGGGGAGTTTTGAACACTGAAGCTTTCTTT. Translated: CASSSPRGVLNTEAFF.

The rearrangement uses TRBV13 and TRBJ2-1; 9 bases fit TRBD2. CDR1 PRHDT and CDR2 FYEKMQ come from the germline V gene (reference sequence). This CDR3 spans 16 amino acids. J gave up 0 bases and V 5 bases, and 5 bases lay outside the gene matches. Here the CDR3 reads CASSRIAGDSYNEQFF. The CDR3 DNA reads as TGTGCCAGCAGCCGAATAGCGGGAGACTCCTACAATGAGCAGTTCTTC.

DNA of the CDR3: TGTGCCAGCAGCCGTTATAGGGGACAGGGAAATGAAAAACTGTTTTTT. Its translation: CASSRYRGQGNEKLFF. The chain joins TRBV7-9 to TRBJ1-4; 9 bases align to TRBD1. Per germline, CDR1 SEHNR and CDR2 FQNEAQ (reference sequence). The CDR3 loop spans 16 amino acids. V gave up 5 bases and J gave up 5 bases; unmatched junction bases: 9.

In DNA, the CDR3 is TGCAGCGTAACCGGGACAGGGAATGGCTACACCTTC. Protein product: CSVTGTGNGYTF. The V call is TRBV29-1, the J call TRBJ1-2; 9 bases fit TRBD1. There are 12 residues in the CDR3. Germline CDR1 SQVTM, CDR2 ANQGSEA. V lost 6 bases and J lost 6; bases outside the gene matches: 5.

The chain combines TRBV28 with TRBJ1-2; possibly TRBD1 for D (6 bases). Trimming stripped 6 bases from V and 5 bases from J, with 25 bases between. This CDR3 spans 17 amino acids. Germline assignment: CDR1 MDHEN and CDR2 SYDVKM. CDR3 nucleotides: TGTGCCAGCAGGGGCAAGAGTTCAGGGGAAGGTCATTATGGCTACACCTTC. It is translated as CASRGKSSGEGHYGYTF.

The J gene is TRBJ2-3, the V gene TRBV5-1; 9 bases map to TRBD1. Germline CDR1 and CDR2: SGHRS and YFSETQ. The junction had 11 bases not matched to a gene; V was cut back by 4 bases and J by 14 bases. The CDR3 has 13 amino acids. The CDR3 here is CASSITGGAGLYF. For the CDR3, the DNA is TGCGCCAGCAGCATAACAGGGGGCGCGGGCTTGTATTTT.

The V gene is TRBV9, the J gene TRBJ1-3; 7 bases align to TRBD1. The CDR3 contains 13 residues. J was trimmed by 0 bases and V by 7 bases; bases with no gene match: 1. Germline CDR1 SGDLS, CDR2 YYNGEE. CDR3 sequence (DNA): TGTGCCAGCGGACAGGACTCTGGAAACACCATATATTTT. It is translated as CASGQDSGNTIYF. Using reference TRBV9 and TRBJ1-3 for the parts outside the CDR3, the full variable domain is DSGVTQTPKHLITATGQRVTLRCSPRSGDLSVYWYQQSLDQGLQFLIQYYNGEERAKGNILERFSAQQFPDLHSELNLSSLELGDSALYFCASGQDSGNTIYFGEGSWLTVV.

The chain has TRBV7-9 and TRBJ2-6; tentative D call: TRBD2 (5 bases). Germline CDR1 SEHNR, CDR2 FQNEAQ (reference sequence). The CDR3 has 15 amino acids. Trimming left V 5 bases short and J 1 base short, with 9 bases between. CDR3 bases: TGTGCCAGCAGCAGCCCGGGATCTGGGGCCAACGTCCTGACTTTC. Amino acids: CASSSPGSGANVLTF. Based on the CDR3 plus reference TRBV7-9 and TRBJ2-6, the full variable domain is DTGVSQNPRHKITKRGQNVTFRCDPISEHNRLYWYRQTLGQGPEFLTYFQNEAQLEKSRLLSDRFSAERPKGSFSTLEIQRTEQGDSAMYLCASSSPGSGANVLTFGAGSRLTVL.

The genes are TRBV6-6 and TRBJ2-1, with a weak D call TRBD1 (6 bases). Germline CDR1 is MNHNY and CDR2 is SVGAGI (reference sequence). The CDR3 spans 15 residues. Trimming stripped 4 bases from V and 0 bases from J, with 10 bases between. CDR3 protein: CASSSQGSSYNEQFF. The CDR3 DNA follows: TGTGCCAGCAGTTCCCAGGGGAGCTCCTACAATGAGCAGTTCTTC.

Note on this clone: Other DNA sequences within the sample encode an identical CDR3. The rearrangement links TRBV5-1 to TRBJ2-3; 12 nucleotides align to TRBD2. This CDR3 region has 16 residues. Germline V lookup: CDR1 SGHRS, CDR2 YFSETQ. Trimming took 2 bases from V and 0 from J; bases not matched to a gene: 1. This CDR3 reads CASSLGLAGSTDTQYF. CDR3 bases: TGCGCCAGCAGCTTAGGACTAGCGGGGAGCACAGATACGCAGTATTTT.

The chain has TRBV19 and TRBJ1-1, with D uncertain. The CDR3 is made up of 13 amino acids. Germline V gene data show CDR1 as LNHDA and CDR2 as SQIVND (reference sequence). Deletions cut 5 bases from V and 1 base from J, with 8 bases between. Written as DNA, the CDR3 is TGTGCCAGTAGTTCCCGGGGGAACACTGAAGCTTTCTTT. Its protein product is CASSSRGNTEAFF.

The V gene is TRBV6-1, the J gene TRBJ1-6, with unresolved D. This CDR3 is built from 12 residues. The germline V gene has CDR1 MNHNS and CDR2 SASEGT. V lost 8 bases to trimming and J lost 11 bases, with 13 bases between them. The CDR3 DNA reads as TGTGCCAGCCTAGGATACCCCGCACCCCTCCACTTT. Protein sequence: CASLGYPAPLHF.